This record covers a single T cell receptor (beta chain). What it binds is not known. The sample contains more than one DNA sequence encoding this CDR3. The data were taken from a study of cytomegalovirus exposure and HLA in healthy donors. Findings and caveats of the study: After further analysis at a later stage, roughly 16,000 TCR beta sequences were associated with HLA alleles at 0.05 false discovery rate. TCR beta chains associated with HLA were, in a later analysis, more clonally expanded than equally common others. In a later analysis, V- and J-gene trimming of beta chains associated with a DCLRE1C missense variant, replicated independently.

PCR primers comprised 60 Vbeta and 13 Jbeta primers. Method: immunoSEQ multiplex PCR; TCRdb's copy keeps in-frame clones and lacks some. The table lists 150,000 to 200,000 clones, 78% of them singletons. This CDR3 has 14 amino acids. Germline CDR1 and CDR2: MNHEY and SMNVEV (reference sequence). V lost 0 bases, J lost 3 bases, and 9 bases lay in between. The V gene is TRBV27, the J gene TRBJ2-7; TRBD2 might be the D (5 bases). This TCR derives from a female donor in good health and CMV-seronegative. The sequenced sample was PBMCs. The CDR3 is CASSLSAGGYEQYF. CDR3 coding DNA: TGTGCCAGCAGTTTATCGGCGGGTGGCTACGAGCAGTACTTC.